The TCR beta chain under discussion was sequenced for a study of Epstein–Barr virus B cells in breast cancer (dated by TCRdb to the early 2020s). Regarding the research as a whole: Control T cells were expanded by a rapid expansion method using irradiated PBMC feeders, soluble OKT3 and IL-2 at about 180 U/ml, and were collected about 9-13 days after stimulation. A single-patient case report was conducted to examine whether the T-cell receptor repertoire in triple-negative breast cancer is shaped by tumor-infiltrating EBV+ B cells. The research as a whole found: All data came from a single patient described as a first proof of concept, which limits generalization.

The CDR3 covers 15 residues, taking in both the cysteine and the phenylalanine. CDR3 DNA is the only sequence kept; it has 45 bases, read in frame from the first base. V loses 3 bases of germline sequence and J loses 4 bases, and the interval between the two ends is 13 bases. Taken from the germline V gene, the CDR1 and CDR2 loops are MDHEN and SYDVKM. Comment on this clonotype: Its antigen specificity is not known. The input lacks base qualities; no much larger clone sits a single base away.

RNA was extracted from roughly 1e5 to 1e6 cultured T cells with RNeasy Micro or Mini kits, including on-column DNase digestion, and was checked on an Agilent 2100 Bioanalyzer. Receptor amplification or capture employed 5' RACE. The SMARTer Human TCR a/b Profiling Kit was used to construct TCR libraries from RNA, capturing the full V(D)J regions of both the alpha and beta chains. Amplified libraries were purified with AMPure XP beads and validated on an Agilent 2100 Bioanalyzer with the DNA 1000 Kit. The libraries were sequenced on an Illumina MiSeq using the 600-cycle v3 reagent kit, and 2 x 300 bp paired-end reads were generated. As for the original processing: Reads were processed using MiXCR and VDJTools, with non-productive clonotypes removed and clonotypes collapsed by CDR3 amino acid sequence before frequencies were recalculated. CDR3 sequences were matched against the McPAS-TCR database with a Levenshtein distance of 1 allowed, and UpSet plots were generated in R using UpSetR. In TCRdb, the public reads were trimmed at Q25 with fastp and aligned with MiXCR, with productive beta chains retained. Identical CDR3 proteins give one entry, which carries the most common genes and DNA. For this entry, the V and J calls and clone size follow TCRdb and not the study's own pipeline. Here the sample has 550 to 850 distinct CDR3 sequences; roughly two fifths occur a single time. About 96% of the sample is held by the ten biggest clonotypes.

Sequenced material: tumor-infiltrating lymphocytes expanded in culture. This clonotype was sampled from a woman between 40 and 50 years old with triple-negative breast cancer. The rearranged segments are TRBV28 and TRBJ2-1, and perhaps TRBD2 as D gene, on 6 matching bases. The CDR3 region has the sequence CASSFGSGRYNEQFF. Read as DNA, the sequence is TGTGCCAGCAGTTTCGGGAGCGGCCGTTACAATGAGCAGTTCTTC.